This T cell receptor (beta chain) derives from a study of T cells in narcolepsy. CDR3 length: 20 residues. Trimming removed 2 bases from V and 4 bases from J; junction bases left unmatched: 16. The germline CDR1 and CDR2 sequences are SGHRS and YFSETQ. Measured with immunoSEQ multiplex PCR; TCRdb has only the in-frame clones, and not every one. The sample includes 25,000 to 35,000 clones, around 83% of them seen just once. This chain connects TRBV5-1 to TRBJ2-5; TRBD2 matches at 14 bases. This receptor was taken from a human donor with narcolepsy. The sample was CD45RA- memory CD4+ T cells from PBMCs. The CDR3 coding sequence is TGCGCCAGCAGCTTAGGACGGGAGACTAGCGGGGGGGCCAGTGGAGAGACCCAGTACTTC. Its translation: CASSLGRETSGGASGETQYF.